This T cell receptor (beta chain) appears in the sequencing data of a study of control samples from healthy donors and cancer patients. Germline loops: CDR1 ENHRY, CDR2 SYGVKD. The CDR3 consists of 13 residues. Trimming took 8 bases from V and 3 from J, leaving 14 bases between them. Assay used: immunoSEQ multiplex PCR; TCRdb lists only in-frame clones, some missing. This table has about 69,000 clones, roughly 80% appearing once. This clone was seen a single time. This chain uses TRBV10-3 with TRBJ2-7; the D is unclear. The receptor was isolated from a woman between 50 and 59 years old with lung cancer. The sequencing input was PBMCs. The CDR3 nucleotides are TGTGCCATCGGATCCGGGCCCTACTACGAGCAGTACTTC. Its protein is CAIGSGPYYEQYF.